One T cell receptor beta chain is described in this entry. The data were produced by immunoSEQ multiplex PCR, yet TCRdb's version contains in-frame clones alone and is incomplete. This repertoire shows about 90,000 clones, 90% found once; its top ten account for 2.9%. From germline, CDR1 is GTSNPN and CDR2 SVGIG (reference sequence). Unmatched junction bases numbered 13, after V lost 2 bases and J lost 10 bases. The CDR3 extends over 16 amino acids. Time point reported: cycle 4 day 1 (C4D1), after around six weeks of nivolumab. Every one of the patients relapsed after autologous stem cell transplantation (brentuximab vedotin exposure was variable). The entry originates in a study of PD-1 blockade in classical Hodgkin lymphoma. About the study: Each patient was given nivolumab 3 mg/kg through a vein every 2 weeks.

The chain uses TRBV30 and TRBJ2-1, with 11 bases that match TRBD2. The specimen comprised peripheral blood mononuclear cells (PBMCs), sampled before the fourth cycle of nivolumab. The TCR comes from a human donor with classical Hodgkin lymphoma. The DNA for the CDR3 is TGTGCCTGGAGTTCCCTAGCGGGGGGCTTCTTAGCGGAGCAGTTCTTC. It translates to CAWSSLAGGFLAEQFF.